This entry is about one TCR beta chain. This clone's antigen is unknown. No quality values exist for individual bases; no much larger clone is one base distant. The CDR3 regions of human TCRbeta chains were analyzed by immunosequencing. As for how the authors treated the data: TCRs in the repertoires were matched against a reference library of SARS-CoV-2-specific TCRs that had been generated with the MIRA antigen-specificity platform. Breadth meant the fraction of unique TCRs that were SARS-CoV-2-associated, whereas depth meant the fraction of total T cells that were SARS-CoV-2-associated. Each spike-specific TCR was assigned to its reactive spike region and to a CD4 or CD8 class using the MIRA data. Log10-transformed breadth and depth values were compared by one-way ANOVA with Sidak's multiple comparisons tests. Held by TCRdb, this immuneACCESS table contains in-frame sequences only and omits some clones. Under half of the omission traces to an unresolved V gene where checked; the cause of the rest is unknown. V and J calls plus clone size are reproduced from that table; the DNA served to infer D and trimming. Present in this sample are around 94,000 clones, about 89% of which were seen just once. The leading ten clones occupy roughly 3.7% of the sample.

V drops 3 bases and J drops 4 bases, leaving 8 bases in between. Spanning cysteine to phenylalanine, the CDR3 consists of 14 amino acids. CDR3 DNA is the only sequence kept; it has 42 bases, read in frame from the first base. CDR1 and CDR2, per the germline V gene, are SGDLS and YYNGEE. Explained via the paper, the time point label denotes: baseline before first vaccination. Vaccinee samples were obtained from the UK trials COV001 and COV002, which included a single-blind randomized controlled phase 2/3 trial of AZD1222 (ChAdOx1 nCoV-19) in healthy adults. Trial participant PBMC samples were collected at day 0 and day 28 after the second dose for TCRbeta chain sequencing. The data were taken from a study of T cell responses to AZD1222 COVID-19 vaccine listed by TCRdb under 2021. For the wider study: AZD1222 recipients with second doses at about 4 weeks or about 12 weeks were pooled, because spike-specific TCR depth and breadth did not differ between schedules. TCR sequencing covered about 230 trial participants: around 210 given two doses of AZD1222 and about 26 given two doses of MenACWY control vaccine. Trial participants were enrolled by age into 18-55, 56-69 and 70-plus year subgroups, with approximately 150, 28 and 58 TCR-sequenced participants respectively.

General findings and caveats noted by the study authors: Nearly half of unique spike-specific TCRs reportedly recognized epitopes outside regions mutated in the B.1.351 and B.1.1.7 variants. Participants were mostly white British, with more females than males. The authors suggested clonal diversity may have been underestimated. The vaccine-associated CD4 TCRs covered the entire spike protein, and the dominant responses fell in regions 160-218 and 743-854. Because no samples from the day 14 peak response were available, repertoires could be characterized only after the peak T cell response. The 56-69-year group was small, and its depth increase did not reach significance, likely because of low power. Spike-specific TCR breadth and depth rose significantly after two AZD1222 doses compared with day 0 and with MenACWY recipients. Only six AZD1222 recipients were SARS-CoV-2 seropositive at baseline, limiting conclusions about previously exposed vaccinees.

This TCR was sampled from an adult in good health. The sequenced sample was peripheral blood, obtained on day 0 of AZD1222 vaccination. The rearrangement joined TRBV9 to TRBJ2-6; there is no confident call for the D gene. In nucleotide form, the sequence is TGTGCCAGCAGCGCCAAATGGGGGGCCAACGTCCTGACTTTC. Translated, this is CASSAKWGANVLTF.